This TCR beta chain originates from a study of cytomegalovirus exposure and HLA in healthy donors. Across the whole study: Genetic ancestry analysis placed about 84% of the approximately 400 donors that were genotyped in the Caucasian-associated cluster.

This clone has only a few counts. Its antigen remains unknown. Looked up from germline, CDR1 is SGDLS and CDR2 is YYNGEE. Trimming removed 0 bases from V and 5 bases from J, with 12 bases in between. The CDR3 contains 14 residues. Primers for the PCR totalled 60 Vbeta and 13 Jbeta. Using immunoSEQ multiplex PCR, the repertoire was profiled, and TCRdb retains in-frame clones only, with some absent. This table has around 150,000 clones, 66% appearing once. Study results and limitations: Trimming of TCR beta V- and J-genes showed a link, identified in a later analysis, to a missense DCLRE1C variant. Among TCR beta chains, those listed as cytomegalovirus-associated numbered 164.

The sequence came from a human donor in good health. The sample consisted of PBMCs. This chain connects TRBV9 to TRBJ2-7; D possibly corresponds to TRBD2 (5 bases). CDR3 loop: CASSVESDSDEQYF. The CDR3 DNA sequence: TGTGCCAGCAGCGTAGAGTCAGATAGCGACGAGCAGTACTTC. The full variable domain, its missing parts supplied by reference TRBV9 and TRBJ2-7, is DSGVTQTPKHLITATGQRVTLRCSPRSGDLSVYWYQQSLDQGLQFLIQYYNGEERAKGNILERFSAQQFPDLHSELNLSSLELGDSALYFCASSVESDSDEQYFGPGTRLTVT.